The clone carrying this TCR beta chain was seen repeatedly, ten times or more. Its antigen is unidentified. Healthy individuals of Caucasian origin from Russia, aged about 6 to 95, served as donors. They isolated at least 7 million PBMCs from each sample. The data were taken from a study of blood T cells in healthy people across ages. The study, taken as a whole, reports: TCR beta diversity, measured per million T cells, fell in a roughly linear way with age.

A second PCR, run for about 6 to 11 cycles, used a sample-barcoded 5' primer plus a J-beta primer mix. TCRdb re-analysed the 5' RACE reads in MiXCR, keeping a single row per CDR3 protein. The sample gives 1.5 million to 2 million distinct CDR3 sequences, approximately 30% of which show up once; 6.5% to 8.5% is in the top ten. The CDR3 has 12 residues. Germline V gene sequence: CDR1 SGHKS, CDR2 YYEKEE (reference sequence). V was cut by 4 bases and J by 7 bases, with 11 bases left in between. Material for sequencing was blood. This chain joins TRBV5-5 and TRBJ2-5; D not certain. The TCR originated in a woman aged 30 to 39 in good health. This CDR3 reads CASSASTGTQYF. Written as DNA, the CDR3 is TGTGCCAGCAGCGCCAGTACCGGGACCCAGTACTTC.